A single sample gave rise to the 24 T cell receptor beta chains below, sequenced in a study of early T cells in non-severe SARS-CoV-2 infection. TCRdb independently ran MiXCR on the 5' RACE reads; one entry per CDR3 protein. The sample lists some 64,000 distinct CDR3 sequences, approximately 9.2% seen once, with roughly 12% in the top ten. Here the sequenced sample was whole blood, taken at baseline. These receptors were collected from an adult who was a healthcare worker with PCR-confirmed SARS-CoV-2 infection or an uninfected control (not recorded which).

This clonotype was observed at least ten times. The genes are TRBV7-6 and TRBJ2-2, with 11 bases fitting TRBD2. Per the germline V gene, CDR1 is SGHVS and CDR2 is FNYEAQ. This CDR3 region has 17 residues. The V gene end was trimmed by 3 bases and the J gene end by 2 bases; junction bases not matched to a gene: 5. In DNA, the CDR3 is TGTGCCAGCAGCTTGGTAGCGGGAGGGCCTAACACCGGGGAGCTGTTTTTT. This translates into CASSLVAGGPNTGELFF.

This clonotype was seen more than once but under ten times. The chain has TRBV9 and TRBJ2-6; D is unresolved. The germline CDR1 and CDR2 sequences are SGDLS and YYNGEE. V was cut by 1 base and J by 0 bases, with 14 bases left in between. The CDR3 is 18 amino acids. CDR3 bases: TGTGCCAGCAGCGTAAAACTTAGCCTCACCTCTGGGGCCAACGTCCTGACTTTC. Protein product: CASSVKLSLTSGANVLTF.

The chain combines TRBV20-1 with TRBJ1-1, with a weak D call TRBD1 (5 bases). Germline loops: CDR1 DFQATT, CDR2 SNEGSKA (reference sequence). Trimming took 4 bases from V and 1 from J, leaving 10 bases between them. The length of the CDR3 is 13 residues. The CDR3 loop reads CSATGGTNTEAFF. Here the CDR3 DNA reads TGCAGTGCTACAGGAGGGACGAACACTGAAGCTTTCTTT.

Concerning this clonotype: Relative to the germline gene, one junction end is altered; a read error may explain this. The V gene is TRBV7-7, the J gene TRBJ2-7; TRBD1 might be the D (5 bases). The germline V gene encodes CDR1 SSHAT and CDR2 FNYEAQ (reference sequence). The CDR3 spans 15 residues. The CDR3 region has the DNA TGTGCTAGCAGCTTAGTGGGGCAGGGTGAGAACGAGCAGTACTTC. Translation: CASSLVGQGENEQYF.

Ten or more counts support this clonotype. The chain couples TRBV2 to TRBJ2-3; 13 bases fit TRBD2. Germline V gene sequence: CDR1 SNHLY, CDR2 FYNNEI. V lost 10 bases to trimming and J lost 4 bases; unmatched junction nucleotides: 14. This CDR3 comprises 17 residues. The CDR3 DNA follows: TGTGCCACCATTGGGGGGACTAGCGGGAATTTGGCAGATACGCAGTATTTT. It codes for CATIGGTSGNLADTQYF.

V usage is TRBV10-3 and J usage is TRBJ1-2; the match to TRBD1 covers 9 bases. V lost 3 bases and J lost 0; bases outside the gene matches: 5. Germline V gene sequence: CDR1 ENHRY, CDR2 SYGVKD. The CDR3 consists of 16 residues. The CDR3 region has the DNA TGTGCCATCAGTGAAGTTGGGACAGGGTCTAACTATGGCTACACCTTC. Encoded protein: CAISEVGTGSNYGYTF.

The chain links TRBV5-4 to TRBJ1-5; D is uncertain. The V end was cut by 0 bases, the J end by 2 bases, with 9 bases between. This CDR3 contains 15 residues. In germline, CDR1 is SGHNT, CDR2 YYREEE (reference sequence). CDR3 sequence reads: CASSLVYTGNQPQHF. Here the CDR3 DNA reads TGTGCCAGCAGCTTGGTATACACGGGCAATCAGCCCCAGCATTTT.

This clonotype occurred a few times. V gene TRBV7-9 combines with J gene TRBJ2-3, with 13 bases lining up with TRBD2. The junction had 6 bases not matched to a gene; V was cut back by 1 base and J by 5 bases. The CDR3 length is 17 residues. Germline V gene sequence: CDR1 SEHNR, CDR2 FQNEAQ (reference sequence). This chain's CDR3 is CASSLGTGTSGKDTQYF. For the CDR3, the DNA is TGTGCCAGCAGCTTAGGCACCGGGACTAGCGGGAAAGATACGCAGTATTTT. Complete variable domain (other parts from reference TRBV7-9 and TRBJ2-3): DTGVSQNPRHKITKRGQNVTFRCDPISEHNRLYWYRQTLGQGPEFLTYFQNEAQLEKSRLLSDRFSAERPKGSFSTLEIQRTEQGDSAMYLCASSLGTGTSGKDTQYFGPGTRLTVL.

This clonotype was seen only a few times. The gene calls are TRBV11-2 and TRBJ2-1, with D perhaps TRBD2 (5 bases). The V gene lost 8 bases and the J gene lost 4 bases, with 12 bases spanning the gap. The CDR3 is 13 amino acids. Germline CDR1 is SGHAT and CDR2 is FQNNGV. CDR3 amino acids: CASGLNRYNEQFF. CDR3 nucleotide sequence: TGTGCCAGCGGACTGAACAGATACAATGAGCAGTTCTTC.

This clonotype was detected only a few times. The chain is built from TRBV11-2 and TRBJ2-7, with 14 bases that match TRBD2. CDR3 size: 18 residues. CDR1 SGHAT and CDR2 FQNNGV come from the germline V gene. Trimming cost V 3 bases and J 0 bases; bases outside gene matches: 7. For the CDR3, the DNA is TGTGCCAGCAGCTTGGGACTAGCGGGAGTAAGGGCCTCCTACGAGCAGTACTTC. Encoded protein: CASSLGLAGVRASYEQYF. Based on the CDR3 plus reference TRBV11-2 and TRBJ2-7, the full variable domain is EAGVAQSPRYKIIEKRQSVAFWCNPISGHATLYWYQQILGQGPKLLIQFQNNGVVDDSQLPKDRFSAERLKGVDSTLKIQPAKLEDSAVYLCASSLGLAGVRASYEQYFGPGTRLTVT.

The chain has TRBV7-8 and TRBJ2-7; 9 bases are a match to TRBD2. CDR3 length: 15 residues. After removal of 5 bases from V and 2 bases from J, the junction contained 7 bases not matched to a gene. Germline CDR1 and CDR2: SGHVS and FQNEAQ. CDR3 sequence (DNA): TGTGCCAGCAGCATTAGCGGGAGTGGCACCTACGAGCAGTACTTC. Translated, it gives CASSISGSGTYEQYF. The full variable domain, in which reference TRBV7-8 and TRBJ2-7 provide the parts outside the CDR3, is GAGVSQSPRYKVAKRGQDVALRCDPISGHVSLFWYQQALGQGPEFLTYFQNEAQLDKSGLPSDRFFAERPEGSVSTLKIQRTQQEDSAVYLCASSISGSGTYEQYFGPGTRLTVT.

This clonotype was recorded at least ten times. The chain recombines TRBV6-5 with TRBJ2-1; 12 bases are shared with TRBD2. The CDR3 spans 16 residues. From germline, CDR1 is MNHEY and CDR2 SVGAGI. The junction had 0 bases not matched to a gene; V was cut back by 2 bases and J by 1 base. The CDR3 coding sequence is TGTGCCAGCAGTTACGGACTAGCGGGATCCTACAATGAGCAGTTCTTC. Its protein is CASSYGLAGSYNEQFF.

Ten or more counts support this clonotype. The gene calls are TRBV25-1 and TRBJ1-6, with unresolved D. The CDR3 is 16 amino acids. Germline CDR1 reads MGHDK; CDR2 reads SYGVNS. V shed 1 base and J shed 0 bases, with 7 bases lying between them. CDR3 sequence: CASSESRSSYNSPLHF. In DNA form, the CDR3 reads TGTGCCAGCAGTGAATCGAGGAGCTCCTATAATTCACCCCTCCACTTT.

This clonotype was recorded at least ten times. This chain joins TRBV6-5 and TRBJ1-3; D is uncertain. V lost 7 bases, J lost 4 bases, and 14 bases lay in between. The germline V gene has CDR1 MNHEY and CDR2 SVGAGI. The CDR3 is made up of 14 amino acids. CDR3 loop: CASKPGFAGNTIYF. The CDR3 bases are TGTGCCAGCAAACCCGGGTTCGCCGGAAACACCATATATTTT.

This clonotype was picked up many times. The rearrangement uses TRBV9 and TRBJ2-7; D is tentatively TRBD1 or TRBD2 (6 bases each). This CDR3 has 15 amino acids. Trimming removed 3 bases from V and 1 base from J, with 14 bases in between. Germline V gives CDR1 SGDLS, CDR2 YYNGEE. In nucleotides, the CDR3 is TGTGCCAGCAGCGCCGGGGGCGACCCGTCCTACGAGCAGTACTTC. It translates to CASSAGGDPSYEQYF.

This clonotype has more than one count but fewer than ten. The rearrangement joins TRBV6-5 to TRBJ2-3; 11 nucleotides align to TRBD1. The V and J ends lost 8 bases and 6 bases, in that order; junction bases with no gene match: 4. Germline V gene data show CDR1 as MNHEY and CDR2 as SVGAGI. This CDR3 region has 13 residues. The chain's CDR3 is CASLGQGGDTQYF. As DNA, the CDR3 is TGTGCCAGCCTGGGACAGGGGGGGGATACGCAGTATTTT.

V gene TRBV7-9 combines with J gene TRBJ1-1; tentatively, D is TRBD1 (5 bases). Germline CDR1 and CDR2: SEHNR and FQNEAQ (reference sequence). The germline V and J ends were trimmed by 4 bases and 4 bases, with 19 bases remaining between them. The CDR3 consists of 16 residues. The CDR3 is CASSSPSSNRGTEAFF. The CDR3 region has the DNA TGTGCCAGCAGCTCTCCCTCGTCAAATAGGGGCACTGAAGCTTTCTTT.

The chain links TRBV7-2 to TRBJ2-5; TRBD2 matches at 12 bases. The junction had 5 bases not matched to a gene; V was cut back by 5 bases and J by 7 bases. Germline loops: CDR1 SGHTA, CDR2 FQGNSA. CDR3 length equals 14 residues. The CDR3: CASSPSGRVGTQYF. CDR3 sequence (DNA): TGTGCCAGCAGCCCTAGCGGGAGGGTTGGGACCCAGTACTTC.

This sequence joins TRBV20-1 and TRBJ2-1; D is uncertain. V lost 2 bases to trimming and J lost 4 bases, with 12 bases between them. The CDR3 has 14 residues. The V gene's germline CDR1 is DFQATT and CDR2 SNEGSKA (reference sequence). The CDR3 region is CSARPLRTYNEQFF. For the CDR3, the DNA is TGCAGTGCTAGACCGCTTAGAACTTACAATGAGCAGTTCTTC.

This clonotype was detected only a few times. The J gene is TRBJ2-7, the V gene TRBV11-2, with TRBD1 identical over 9 bases. Trimming removed 1 base from V and 2 bases from J; junction bases left unmatched: 3. The CDR3 is made up of 15 amino acids. Germline V gene sequence: CDR1 SGHAT, CDR2 FQNNGV. CDR3 loop: CASSLVTGGPYEQYF. The CDR3 DNA sequence: TGTGCCAGCAGCTTAGTCACAGGGGGCCCCTACGAGCAGTACTTC.

This clonotype was counted only a few times. The chain has TRBV6-2 or TRBV6-3 and TRBJ2-7; 7 bases are shared with TRBD1. Germline V gives CDR1 MNHEY, CDR2 SVGEGT. The V segment lost 6 bases and the J segment 2 bases; nucleotides outside the gene matches: 7. CDR3 size: 14 residues. CDR3 in DNA: TGTGCCAGCAGCCCGGACAGGAACCCCTACGAGCAGTACTTC. This encodes CASSPDRNPYEQYF.

This clonotype was found many times. The chain couples TRBV3-1 to TRBJ2-3, with D perhaps TRBD1 (5 bases). V lost 4 bases and J lost 6, with 14 bases in between. Germline-derived CDR1 and CDR2 are LGHDT and YNNKEL (reference sequence). The CDR3 consists of 14 residues. The CDR3 region is CASSPSNRLDTQYF. The CDR3 DNA follows: TGTGCCAGCAGCCCCTCAAACAGGTTGGATACGCAGTATTTT.

This clonotype was detected a few times. The V call is TRBV6-5, the J call TRBJ2-4, with D possibly being TRBD1 or TRBD2 (5 bases each). V lost 6 bases, J lost 0 bases, and 6 bases lay in between. CDR1 and CDR2 from the germline V gene are MNHEY and SVGAGI. The CDR3 has 13 amino acids. The chain's CDR3 is CASRGTAKNIQYF. CDR3 DNA sequence: TGTGCCAGCAGGGGGACAGCCAAAAACATTCAGTACTTC.

This sequence joins TRBV4-3 and TRBJ2-2; weak D call: TRBD2 (5 bases). The germline gives CDR1 LGHNA, CDR2 YSLEER. The CDR3 sequence is 14 residues long. V was shortened by 4 bases and J by 3 bases, with 9 bases between the two germline ends. The CDR3 is CASSLLADTGELFF. The CDR3 region has the DNA TGCGCCAGCAGCCTCCTAGCAGACACCGGGGAGCTGTTTTTT.